These 10 T cell receptor beta chains were all obtained from the same sample, sequenced in a study of CD8 T cells in ankylosing spondylitis. TCRdb independently ran MiXCR on the 5' RACE reads; one entry per CDR3 protein. The sample holds about 250,000 distinct CDR3 sequences, roughly 32% seen once. Sequences were obtained from blood, either unsorted or a sorted T cell fraction (not recorded which). These receptor sequences come from a male donor with ankylosing spondylitis or in good health (not recorded which).

The sample holds a few counts of this clonotype. The chain joins TRBV20-1 to TRBJ2-7; D tentatively fits TRBD1 or TRBD2 (5 bases each). Germline lookup yields CDR1 DFQATT and CDR2 SNEGSKA (reference sequence). CDR3 length: 13 amino acids. The V end lost 6 bases, the J end lost 2 bases, and 14 bases lay between the germline ends. CDR3 DNA sequence: TGCAGTGCCCCACGGGACGGTACCTACGAGCAGTACTTC. It encodes CSAPRDGTYEQYF.

This clonotype was found a few times. The gene calls are TRBV5-3 and TRBJ2-7; D is undetermined. TRBV5-3 is an ORF; its function is uncertain. The length of the CDR3 is 17 residues. Trimming cost V 1 base and J 2 bases, with 19 bases left between them. CDR3 amino acids: CARSLHGRLAFTYEQYF. The CDR3 bases are TGTGCCAGAAGCTTGCACGGCAGACTCGCCTTTACCTACGAGCAGTACTTC.

This clonotype occurred a few times. The V call is TRBV7-9, the J call TRBJ2-7, with a possible D match to TRBD1 (6 bases). V was cut by 5 bases and J by 4 bases, with 12 bases left in between. The germline gives CDR1 SEHNR, CDR2 FQNEAQ (reference sequence). The CDR3 totals 13 residues. CDR3 sequence: CASSNTGSYEQYF. The CDR3 coding sequence is TGTGCCAGCAGCAATACAGGGTCTTACGAGCAGTACTTC.

V is TRBV28 and J is TRBJ2-7, with TRBD1 identical over 7 bases. The ends lost 5 bases at V and 0 bases at J; junction bases unmatched: 7. The CDR3 has 15 amino acids. Germline V CDR1 and CDR2: MDHEN, SYDVKM. CDR3 bases: TGTGCCAGCAGTCCCGACAGGGTGCGCTCCTACGAGCAGTACTTC. This sequence encodes CASSPDRVRSYEQYF.

The V and J genes are TRBV7-9 and TRBJ1-1; D possibly corresponds to TRBD1 (5 bases). V was shortened by 1 base and J by 1 base, with 16 bases between the two germline ends. CDR3 length: 17 amino acids. Per the germline V gene, CDR1 is SEHNR and CDR2 is FQNEAQ (reference sequence). CDR3 bases: TGTGCCAGCAGCTTAGTCAGGCTAGTGAGGGGGAACACTGAAGCTTTCTTT. Translated: CASSLVRLVRGNTEAFF.

V is TRBV10-3 and J is TRBJ2-2; no firm D call. The germline V gene has CDR1 ENHRY and CDR2 SYGVKD. The CDR3 totals 14 residues. V was trimmed by 1 base and J by 4 bases, leaving 7 bases between them. The CDR3 is CAISELEFTGELFF. CDR3 DNA sequence: TGTGCCATCAGTGAGTTAGAGTTCACCGGGGAGCTGTTTTTT.

This clonotype showed up just a few times. V usage is TRBV4-1 and J usage is TRBJ2-7; D ambiguous. Germline values: CDR1 MGHRA, CDR2 YSYEKL. V dropped 0 bases and J dropped 0 bases, with 9 bases sitting between them. This CDR3 spans 15 amino acids. The CDR3 sequence: CASSQEARLSYEQYF. The CDR3 bases are TGCGCCAGCAGCCAAGAAGCACGGCTCTCCTACGAGCAGTACTTC.

A few counts support this clonotype. In DNA, the CDR3 is TGCAGTGCGTCGATTAGCGGGGGGGCTGCAGATACGCAGTATTTT. It encodes CSASISGGAADTQYF. This chain connects TRBV20-1 to TRBJ2-3, with 11 bases that match TRBD2. With V trimmed by 6 bases and J by 4 bases, 9 bases remained unmatched. The CDR3 length is 15 residues. Per the germline V gene, CDR1 is DFQATT and CDR2 is SNEGSKA (reference sequence).

This clonotype has only a few counts. The CDR3 region has the DNA TGCAGTGCCCAGGGGGATTTCTATGGCTACACCTTC. This encodes CSAQGDFYGYTF. The rearrangement joins TRBV20-1 to TRBJ1-2; TRBD1 aligns across 7 bases. The CDR3 contains 12 residues. J lost 4 bases, V lost 6 bases, and 5 bases had no gene match. The germline CDR1 and CDR2 sequences are DFQATT and SNEGSKA (reference sequence).

This chain connects TRBV6-1 to TRBJ1-1, with D perhaps matching TRBD1 (6 bases). CDR1 and CDR2 from the germline V gene are MNHNS and SASEGT. V dropped 2 bases and J dropped 0 bases, with 7 bases sitting between them. The CDR3 extends over 14 amino acids. The CDR3 DNA reads as TGTGCCAGCAGTGAAACAGGGATGAACACTGAAGCTTTCTTT. Its translation: CASSETGMNTEAFF.